This T cell receptor beta chain emerged from a study of T cell repertoires in urothelial bladder cancer (dated 2019 in TCRdb). Some background on the complete study: Of the approximately 12 resected lesions, three were clinical stage cT0, three were cTa, three were cT1 and three were cT2 or greater. In the study, clonality of the TCR repertoire in bladder tumors was compared against clonality in benign bladder inflammation. A total of around twelve patients who had bladder lesions and were undergoing transurethral resection were prospectively identified. A total of roughly eleven resected bladder lesions, made up of urothelial carcinoma (UC+) and benign (UC-) specimens, were studied. Results the study describes overall, beyond this receptor: The median percentage of tumor infiltrating lymphocytes was over 1.5% in carcinoma specimens and about 12% in benign specimens. In carcinoma specimens, one T-cell clone made up as much as 17% of infiltrating lymphocytes, versus approximately 1.9% in benign specimens. Fewer T cells were found in urothelial carcinoma specimens than in benign specimens, with medians of roughly 6,100 and 27,000, respectively.

Notes on this clone: Its antigen is not yet known. One base away there is no much larger clone; base qualities are not given.

Specimens of bladder lesions were obtained during transurethral resection and kept at -80C. DNA was isolated from bladder specimens obtained during transurethral resection. Taken from the germline V gene, the CDR1 and CDR2 loops are MDHEN and SYDVKM. Trimming takes 6 bases from V and 2 bases from J, and the germline ends sit 14 bases apart. From the cysteine up to the phenylalanine, the CDR3 has a length of 14 residues. Kept here is only the CDR3 DNA, which spans 42 bases and is read in frame from base 1. The TCR beta chain CDR3 region was sequenced with the immunoSEQ assay. Concerning the study's data processing: For each specimen, T-cell fraction, clonal dominance and maximum TCR clone frequency were calculated. The source is immuneACCESS, and TCRdb retained only in-frame sequences with V and J called. Part of the clones is not carried over; for the studies checked, unresolved V genes explain less than half of this, and the remainder is unexplained. V, J and clone size were drawn from that table, and D and trimming were deduced from the DNA. This sample is represented by roughly 6,600 clones; about 70% of them were singletons. About an eighth of the sample belongs to the ten largest clones.

The chain couples TRBV28 to TRBJ2-7; the D gene is perhaps TRBD2, on 6 matching bases. This TCR came from a human donor with urothelial carcinoma. Sequenced: tumor-infiltrating cells from bladder cancer. CDR3 loop: CASSSRGWTYEQYF. The nucleotides read TGTGCCAGCAGCTCACGGGGGTGGACCTACGAGCAGTACTTC.